The present T cell receptor (beta chain) was sequenced within a study of T cell responses to AZD1222 COVID-19 vaccine. Produced via immunoSEQ multiplex PCR; TCRdb's table is partial and in-frame only. Of about 75,000 clones in the sample, around 86% are singletons; the top ten hold about 17%. Comment on this clone: What it binds is unknown.

Whole-study results and caveats: Among spike-specific TCRs, nearly half reportedly target unmutated variant regions.

This CDR3 contains 16 residues. The V end was cut by 1 base, the J end by 2 bases, with 12 bases between. Germline CDR1 MDHEN, CDR2 SYDVKM. The chain employs TRBV28 and TRBJ1-5; weak D call: TRBD1 (5 bases). Sequenced material: peripheral blood, taken 28 days after the second AZD1222 dose. The receptor's source is an adult who received the AZD1222 COVID-19 vaccine. Here the CDR3 reads CASSLYKGRGNQPQHF. The CDR3 coding sequence is TGTGCCAGCAGTTTATATAAGGGACGTGGCAATCAGCCCCAGCATTTT.